This T cell receptor (beta chain) was captured in a study of spatial heterogeneity in lung cancer. This clonotype was counted at least ten times. V was trimmed by 6 bases and J by 5 bases, leaving 19 bases between them. CDR1 and CDR2 from the germline V gene are SQVTM and ANQGSEA. The CDR3 loop spans 14 amino acids. Noted time point: sample taken at primary tumor resection. Whole RNA obtained from tumor, nontumor lung or frozen PBMC underwent sequencing without sorting. MiXCR, applied by TCRdb to the 5' RACE reads, yields one record per CDR3 protein. The table lists roughly 12,000 distinct CDR3 sequences, 15% to 20% of them singletons.

The chain joins TRBV29-1 to TRBJ1-1; maybe TRBD1 (6 bases). This material consisted of PBMCs, taken at surgery. The clonotype originates from a male donor with early-stage non-small cell lung cancer. The CDR3 sequence is CSVAREAGATEAFF. Written as DNA, the CDR3 is TGCAGCGTCGCTAGGGAGGCAGGGGCGACTGAAGCTTTCTTT.